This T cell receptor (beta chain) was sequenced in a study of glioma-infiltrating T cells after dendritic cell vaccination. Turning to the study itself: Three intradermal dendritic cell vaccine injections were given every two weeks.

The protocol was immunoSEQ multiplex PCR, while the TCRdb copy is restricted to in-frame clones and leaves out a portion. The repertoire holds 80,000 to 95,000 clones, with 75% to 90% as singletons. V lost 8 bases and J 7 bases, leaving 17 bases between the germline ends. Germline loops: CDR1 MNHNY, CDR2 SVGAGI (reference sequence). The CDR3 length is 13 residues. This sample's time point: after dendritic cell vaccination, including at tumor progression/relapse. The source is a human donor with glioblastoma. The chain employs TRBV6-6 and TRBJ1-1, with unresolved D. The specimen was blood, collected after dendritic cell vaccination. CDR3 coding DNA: TGTGCCAGCTACGGCGGGCACAATCATGAAGCTTTCTTT. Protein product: CASYGGHNHEAFF.